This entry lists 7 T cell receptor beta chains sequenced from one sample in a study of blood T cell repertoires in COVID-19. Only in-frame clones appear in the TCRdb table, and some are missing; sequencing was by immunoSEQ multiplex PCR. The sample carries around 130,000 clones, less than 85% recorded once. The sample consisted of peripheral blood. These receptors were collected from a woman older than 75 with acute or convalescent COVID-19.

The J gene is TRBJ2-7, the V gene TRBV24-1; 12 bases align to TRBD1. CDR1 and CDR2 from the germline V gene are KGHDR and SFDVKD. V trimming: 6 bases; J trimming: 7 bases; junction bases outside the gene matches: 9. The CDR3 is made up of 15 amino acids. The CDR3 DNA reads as TGTGCCACCAGTCCCTCGGGACAGGGGGCAAGGGAGCAGTACTTC. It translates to CATSPSGQGAREQYF.

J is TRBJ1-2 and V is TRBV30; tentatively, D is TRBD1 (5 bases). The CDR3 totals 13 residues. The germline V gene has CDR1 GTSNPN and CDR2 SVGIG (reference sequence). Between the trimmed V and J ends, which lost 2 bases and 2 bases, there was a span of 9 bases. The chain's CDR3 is CAWSWQGNYGYTF. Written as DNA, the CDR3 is TGTGCCTGGAGTTGGCAGGGAAACTATGGCTACACCTTC. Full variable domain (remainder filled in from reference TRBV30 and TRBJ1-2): SQTIHQWPATLVQPVGSPLSLECTVEGTSNPNLYWYRQAAGRGLQLLFYSVGIGQISSEVPQNLSASRPQDRQFILSSKKLLLSDSGFYLCAWSWQGNYGYTFGSGTRLTVV.

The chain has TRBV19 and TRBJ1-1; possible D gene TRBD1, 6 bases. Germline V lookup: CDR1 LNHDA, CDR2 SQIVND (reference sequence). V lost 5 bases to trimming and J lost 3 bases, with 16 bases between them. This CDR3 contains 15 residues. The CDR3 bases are TGTGCCAGTAGTCCCGGACAGTACCAATACACTGAAGCTTTCTTT. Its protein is CASSPGQYQYTEAFF.

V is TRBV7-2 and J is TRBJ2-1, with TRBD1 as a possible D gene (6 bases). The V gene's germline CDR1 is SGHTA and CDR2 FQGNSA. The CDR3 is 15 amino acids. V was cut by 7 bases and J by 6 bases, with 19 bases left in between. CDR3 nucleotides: TGTGCCAGCAAACCCCAAGCTCAGGGGAGCAATGAGCAGTTCTTC. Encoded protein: CASKPQAQGSNEQFF.

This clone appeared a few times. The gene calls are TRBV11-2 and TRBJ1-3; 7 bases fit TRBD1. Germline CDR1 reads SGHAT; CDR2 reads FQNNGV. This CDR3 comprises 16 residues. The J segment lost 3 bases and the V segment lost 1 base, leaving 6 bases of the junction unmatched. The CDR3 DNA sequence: TGTGCCAGCAGCTTAGCGGTCAGGGGGTATGGAAACACCATATATTTT. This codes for CASSLAVRGYGNTIYF. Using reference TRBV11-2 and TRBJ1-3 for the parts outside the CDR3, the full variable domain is EAGVAQSPRYKIIEKRQSVAFWCNPISGHATLYWYQQILGQGPKLLIQFQNNGVVDDSQLPKDRFSAERLKGVDSTLKIQPAKLEDSAVYLCASSLAVRGYGNTIYFGEGSWLTVV.

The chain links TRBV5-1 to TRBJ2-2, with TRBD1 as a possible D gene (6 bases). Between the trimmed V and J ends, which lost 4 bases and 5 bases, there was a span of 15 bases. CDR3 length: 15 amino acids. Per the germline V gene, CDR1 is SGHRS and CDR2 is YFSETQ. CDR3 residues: CASSQGQLPTGELFF. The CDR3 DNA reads TGCGCCAGCAGCCAAGGACAGCTTCCGACCGGGGAGCTGTTTTTT.

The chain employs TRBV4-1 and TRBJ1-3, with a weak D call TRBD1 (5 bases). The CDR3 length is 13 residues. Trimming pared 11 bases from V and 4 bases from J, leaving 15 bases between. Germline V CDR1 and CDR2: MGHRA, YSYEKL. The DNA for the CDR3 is TGCGCCTCCCGGCGGGGCGGCGGAAACACCATATATTTT. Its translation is CASRRGGGNTIYF.